Each of the 26 T cell receptor beta chains below was sequenced from the same sample in a study of T cell repertoires in cytomegalovirus infection (dated by TCRdb to the late 2010s). This specimen's treatment or condition label, interpreted: in vitro stimulation with specific CMV peptide epitopes to enrich CMV-specific T cells. The reads were generated on an Illumina HiSeq 1500. The raw public reads went through TCRdb reprocessing: fastp at Q25, MiXCR clone calling, in-frame beta chains kept. Entries are consolidated by CDR3 protein sequence, retaining the most common genes and DNA. The sample table lists around 120,000 distinct CDR3 sequences, under 45% of them with a count of one. The ten largest clones add up to about 74% of the sample. These receptors have no known antigen. This sample comprised CD8+ T cells from cultured PBMCs, obtained from culture after CMV antigen stimulation. These receptors were obtained from a human donor in good health (CMV status not recorded). Some clones in this sample may be carry-over from other donors' samples.

The J gene is TRBJ1-1, the V gene TRBV6-4, with D possibly TRBD1 on 6 matching bases. The CDR3 sequence is 14 residues long. Germline V CDR1 and CDR2: MRHNA, SNTAGT. V gave up 4 bases and J gave up 1 base, with 10 bases separating them. In DNA, the CDR3 is TGTGCCAGCAGTGCCGGGACATCGAACACTGAAGCTTTCTTT. Residues: CASSAGTSNTEAFF.

This clonotype was detected only a few times. This rearrangement joins TRBV28 to TRBJ1-6, with 7 positions matching TRBD1. Germline V gene sequence: CDR1 MDHEN, CDR2 SYDVKM. V shed 4 bases and J 7 bases; nucleotides not matched to a gene: 7. The CDR3 loop spans 15 amino acids. CDR3 DNA sequence: TGTGCCAGCAGTTGGACCAGGGGGAACAATTCACCCCTCCACTTT. This codes for CASSWTRGNNSPLHF.

This clonotype occurred a few times. This chain connects TRBV19 to TRBJ1-5, with D perhaps matching TRBD1 (5 bases). Germline CDR1 LNHDA, CDR2 SQIVND (reference sequence). The germline V and J ends were trimmed by 5 bases and 6 bases, with 11 bases remaining between them. The CDR3 extends over 13 amino acids. This chain's CDR3 is CASSVGVFQPQHF. CDR3 nucleotides: TGTGCCAGTAGTGTGGGGGTATTTCAGCCCCAGCATTTT.

Details on this clonotype: A much larger clone differs from this one at a single base, so this may be a read error. This sequence joins TRBV7-8 and TRBJ1-5, with 10 positions matching TRBD1. The CDR3 loop spans 14 amino acids. Germline CDR1 reads SGHVS; CDR2 reads FQNEAQ. J was trimmed by 4 bases and V by 8 bases; bases with no gene match: 5. DNA of the CDR3: TGTGCCAGCGGCGGGACAGGGGTGAATCAGCCCCAGCATTTT. This sequence encodes CASGGTGVNQPQHF.

This clonotype was seen ten or more times. This chain connects TRBV7-2 to TRBJ2-5; D remains unclear. Per germline, CDR1 SGHTA and CDR2 FQGNSA. Trimming removed 4 bases at V and 3 bases at J, with 15 bases between. This CDR3 has 15 residues. CDR3 nucleotide sequence: TGTGCCAGCAGCTCCTACCGGCGAGTAGAAGAGACCCAGTACTTC. Amino acid sequence: CASSSYRRVEETQYF.

This clonotype was counted only a few times. This chain links TRBV28 with TRBJ1-5; D not resolved. In germline, CDR1 is MDHEN, CDR2 SYDVKM. The CDR3 has 16 amino acids. Deletions cut 2 bases from V and 0 bases from J, with 11 bases between. For the CDR3, the DNA is TGTGCCAGCAGTTTAAAAACACAGTATAGCAATCAGCCCCAGCATTTT. The encoded protein is CASSLKTQYSNQPQHF.

The V and J genes are TRBV7-9 and TRBJ2-2, with D tentatively TRBD2 (6 bases). This CDR3 has 17 amino acids. In germline, CDR1 is SEHNR, CDR2 FQNEAQ (reference sequence). The germline V and J ends were trimmed by 5 bases and 0 bases, with 16 bases remaining between them. DNA for the CDR3: TGTGCCAGCAGCGGTATGGGGGGACCCGCGAACACCGGGGAGCTGTTTTTT. Translating it yields CASSGMGGPANTGELFF.

This clonotype was seen only a few times. This CDR3 reads CASSHRSPSGLNTEAFF. The CDR3 DNA follows: TGTGCCAGCAGCCATAGGTCCCCCAGCGGGTTGAACACTGAAGCTTTCTTT. This rearrangement joins TRBV27 to TRBJ1-1; the D is unclear. CDR1 MNHEY and CDR2 SMNVEV come from the germline V gene (reference sequence). The V end lost 6 bases, the J end lost 0 bases, and 20 bases lay between the germline ends. The CDR3 is 17 amino acids.

This clonotype was detected only a few times. V is TRBV19 and J is TRBJ2-7; perhaps TRBD2 as D (6 bases). This CDR3 has 15 residues. V shed 5 bases and J shed 5 bases, with 19 bases lying between them. Germline values: CDR1 LNHDA, CDR2 SQIVND (reference sequence). The CDR3 loop reads CASSLGGHPLHEQYF. Here the CDR3 DNA reads TGTGCCAGTAGTCTCGGGGGTCATCCCCTCCACGAGCAGTACTTC.

This clonotype has a handful of counts. V usage is TRBV28 and J usage is TRBJ1-3; D remains ambiguous. Trimming cost V 3 bases and J 1 base, with 7 bases left between them. CDR1 is MDHEN and CDR2 is SYDVKM in the germline V gene. There are 14 residues in the CDR3. Here the CDR3 reads CASSLGTSGNTIYF. CDR3 coding DNA: TGTGCCAGCAGTTTGGGCACTTCTGGAAACACCATATATTTT. The full variable domain, in which reference TRBV28 and TRBJ1-3 provide the parts outside the CDR3, is DVKVTQSSRYLVKRTGEKVFLECVQDMDHENMFWYRQDPGLGLRLIYFSYDVKMKEKGDIPEGYSVSREKKERFSLILESASTNQTSMYLCASSLGTSGNTIYFGEGSWLTVV.

A few counts support this clonotype. V and J are TRBV5-6 and TRBJ1-5; D is unresolved. The V end was cut by 2 bases, the J end by 6 bases, with 12 bases between. Per the germline V gene, CDR1 is SGHDT and CDR2 is YYEEEE. CDR3 size: 14 residues. In DNA form, the CDR3 reads TGTGCCAGCAGCTTTGGAGGTCGAGGTCAGCCCCAGCATTTT. The encoded protein is CASSFGGRGQPQHF.

The chain carries TRBV7-9 and TRBJ1-2; D is unresolved. Germline V CDR1 and CDR2: SEHNR, FQNEAQ (reference sequence). The V and J ends lost 2 bases and 4 bases respectively, with 11 bases between them. The CDR3 is 14 residues long. This chain's CDR3 is CASSLTVEVYGYTF. CDR3 DNA sequence: TGTGCCAGCAGCTTAACCGTCGAGGTCTATGGCTACACCTTC.

The J gene is TRBJ1-1, the V gene TRBV15; tentative D call: TRBD1 (6 bases). The V gene's germline CDR1 is LNHNV and CDR2 YYDKDF (reference sequence). CDR3 length equals 14 residues. Trimming pared 5 bases from V and 5 bases from J, leaving 15 bases between. CDR3 loop: CATSEYQGGTEAFF. CDR3 nucleotide sequence: TGTGCCACCAGCGAATACCAAGGGGGAACTGAAGCTTTCTTT.

This clonotype occurred a few times. V and J are TRBV2 and TRBJ1-3; TRBD1 might be the D (6 bases). The CDR3 extends over 16 amino acids. V gave up 4 bases and J gave up 9 bases, with 22 bases separating them. CDR1 is SNHLY, CDR2 FYNNEI, per germline. The CDR3 sequence is CASSGVRSLEQGTIYF. The CDR3 DNA sequence: TGTGCCAGCAGTGGTGTCCGGAGCCTAGAACAGGGCACCATATATTTT.

V usage is TRBV20-1 and J usage is TRBJ2-5, with a weak D call TRBD2 (6 bases). The V end lost 5 bases, the J end lost 5 bases, and 9 bases lay between the germline ends. Germline CDR1 reads DFQATT; CDR2 reads SNEGSKA (reference sequence). The CDR3 length is 11 residues. The CDR3 sequence is CSAHRGETQYF. The CDR3, as DNA: TGCAGTGCTCATCGGGGGGAGACCCAGTACTTC.

This clonotype has at least ten counts. The rearrangement links TRBV7-2 to TRBJ2-7; 9 bases are shared with TRBD1. The CDR3 sequence is 14 residues long. Germline trimming cut 4 bases from V and 2 bases from J; bases unmatched to any gene: 3. The germline CDR1 and CDR2 sequences are SGHTA and FQGNSA. As DNA, the CDR3 is TGTGCCAGCAGCTCCGGGACAGGGACCTACGAGCAGTACTTC. Translated, it gives CASSSGTGTYEQYF.

The chain joins TRBV25-1 to TRBJ2-3, with D unclear. V lost 3 bases and J lost 2, with 3 bases in between. Germline V lookup: CDR1 MGHDK, CDR2 SYGVNS. There are 12 residues in the CDR3. CDR3 amino acids: CASSDDTDTQYF. Here the CDR3 DNA reads TGTGCCAGCAGTGATGACACAGATACGCAGTATTTT. The whole variable domain, filled in from reference TRBV25-1 and TRBJ2-3, reads EADIYQTPRYLVIGTGKKITLECSQTMGHDKMYWYQQDPGMELHLIHYSYGVNSTEKGDLSSESTVSRIRTEHFPLTLESARPSHTSQYLCASSDDTDTQYFGPGTRLTVL.

The genes are TRBV12-3 or TRBV12-4 and TRBJ2-7; 7 bases map to TRBD1. This CDR3 is 15 amino acids long. V lost 3 bases and J lost 4; bases outside the gene matches: 9. The CDR3 nucleotides are TGTGCCAGCAGTTTTCTTGGGACAGCTTTTTACGAGCAGTACTTC. Its protein product is CASSFLGTAFYEQYF.

This chain connects TRBV9 to TRBJ2-3; 7 bases line up with TRBD1. J lost 2 bases, V lost 4 bases, and 7 bases had no gene match. CDR1 is SGDLS and CDR2 is YYNGEE in the germline V gene. This CDR3 comprises 15 residues. The CDR3 DNA reads TGTGCCAGCAGCAAACAGGGGTCCCTCACAGATACGCAGTATTTT. Its translation is CASSKQGSLTDTQYF.

The chain joins TRBV20-1 to TRBJ2-2, with 7 bases lining up with TRBD1. Germline V gives CDR1 DFQATT, CDR2 SNEGSKA (reference sequence). CDR3 length: 16 residues. Trimming at V came to 3 bases and at J to 5 bases, leaving 12 bases not matched to a gene. The CDR3, as DNA: TGCAGTGCTAGTCACCTGCGGACAGGCAGGACCGGGGAGCTGTTTTTT. Amino acid sequence: CSASHLRTGRTGELFF.

This clonotype appeared many times. The chain uses TRBV11-3 and TRBJ2-2; D remains ambiguous. V dropped 1 base and J dropped 7 bases, with 7 bases sitting between them. The CDR3 loop spans 13 amino acids. Per the germline V gene, CDR1 is SGHNT and CDR2 is YENEEA. CDR3: CASSLAASGELFF. CDR3 nucleotides: TGTGCCAGCAGCTTAGCGGCAAGCGGGGAGCTGTTTTTT. Variable domain in full (rest from reference TRBV11-3 and TRBJ2-2): EAGVVQSPRYKIIEKKQPVAFWCNPISGHNTLYWYLQNLGQGPELLIRYENEEAVDDSQLPKDRFSAERLKGVDSTLKIQPAELGDSAVYLCASSLAASGELFFGEGSRLTVL.

This clonotype was counted at least ten times. The chain links TRBV5-6 to TRBJ1-6, with TRBD1 as a possible D gene (6 bases). CDR3 length: 13 residues. Trimming cost V 4 bases and J 14 bases, with 16 bases left between them. Germline CDR1 and CDR2: SGHDT and YYEEEE. The CDR3 DNA sequence: TGTGCCAGCAGCGCGGGACACGTAGGGACCCTCCACTTT. It translates to CASSAGHVGTLHF. The whole variable domain, remainder taken from reference TRBV5-6 and TRBJ1-6, is DAGVTQSPTHLIKTRGQQVTLRCSPKSGHDTVSWYQQALGQGPQFIFQYYEEEERQRGNFPDRFSGHQFPNYSSELNVNALLLGDSALYLCASSAGHVGTLHFGNGTRLTVT.

The CDR3 coding sequence is TGTGCCAGCAGTTACTCGAATGGATACACCGGGGAGCTGTTTTTT. Translated: CASSYSNGYTGELFF. The gene calls are TRBV6-5 and TRBJ2-2; D unresolved. CDR1 is MNHEY and CDR2 is SVGAGI in the germline V gene. Trimming stripped 0 bases from V and 3 bases from J, with 8 bases between. CDR3 length: 15 residues.

The CDR3 protein is CASTQPGRGGTGELFF. The CDR3 DNA reads TGTGCCAGCACCCAACCGGGGCGGGGCGGTACCGGGGAGCTGTTTTTT. The gene calls are TRBV12-3 or TRBV12-4 and TRBJ2-2, with a possible D match to TRBD2 (6 bases). Trimming removed 7 bases at V and 5 bases at J, with 20 bases between. The CDR3 covers 16 residues.

This clonotype was found a few times. J is TRBJ2-2 and V is TRBV12-3 or TRBV12-4; 7 bases match TRBD1. The CDR3 has 14 residues. The J segment lost 6 bases and the V segment lost 6 bases, leaving 7 bases of the junction unmatched. CDR3 residues: CASSNSGTAGELFF. The DNA of the CDR3 is TGTGCCAGCAGCAACTCCGGGACAGCCGGGGAGCTGTTTTTT.

J is TRBJ1-5 and V is TRBV6-2 or TRBV6-3; D perhaps matches TRBD1 (5 bases). V lost 3 bases and J lost 4, with 25 bases in between. Germline lookup yields CDR1 MNHEY and CDR2 SVGEGT. The CDR3 extends over 19 amino acids. The CDR3 DNA is TGTGCCAGCAGTTATCCCCCCCAGGGTGGGGCGCGTTGGAATCAGCCCCAGCATTTT. It specifies CASSYPPQGGARWNQPQHF.